This record looks at one TCR beta chain sequence and its context. This sample was included in a study of blood T cell repertoires in COVID-19. Study-wide context: Both acute and convalescent COVID-19 samples were obtained from the United States, Italy and Spain.

Participants spanned ages about 18 to 100 years and resided in about 25 US areas. Cohort 3 recovered donors had two negative PCRs, clearance, or symptom resolution. The germline CDR1 and CDR2 sequences are SGHVS and FNYEAQ. With 5 bases clipped from V and 3 bases from J, the junction kept 19 bases outside the gene matches. CDR3 length equals 18 residues. Using immunoSEQ multiplex PCR, the repertoire was profiled, and TCRdb retains in-frame clones only, with some absent. This table holds 300,000 to 400,000 clones, approximately 90% found once. Sequences were obtained from PBMCs or T cells enriched from blood (not recorded which). The rearrangement uses TRBV7-6 and TRBJ2-7; 7 nucleotides align to TRBD1. This receptor was identified in a man between 18 and 35 years old who had recovered from COVID-19. The CDR3 protein is CASSRNRPSGTAYYEQYF. The CDR3 DNA sequence: TGTGCCAGCAGCCGAAACCGTCCTTCCGGGACAGCTTACTACGAGCAGTACTTC.